Presented here are 28 T cell receptor beta chains from one specimen sequenced in a study of blood T cell repertoires in COVID-19. TCRdb keeps only in-frame clones here, not all; method: immunoSEQ multiplex PCR. The repertoire holds around 220,000 clones, with 87% as singletons. The sequencing input was PBMCs or T cells enriched from blood (not recorded which). Receptors originate from a woman younger than 45 with acute COVID-19.

This chain joins TRBV7-2 and TRBJ1-5; 9 nucleotides agree with TRBD1. With V trimmed by 4 bases and J by 7 bases, 2 bases remained unmatched. CDR3 length: 13 residues. Germline V gene lookup returns CDR1 SGHTA and CDR2 FQGNSA. CDR3 sequence: CASSYRGQQPQHF. The CDR3 DNA follows: TGTGCCAGCAGCTACAGGGGGCAGCAGCCCCAGCATTTT.

The CDR3 coding sequence is TGTGCCAGCAGTCCGCCGGGAGTCGCCCGACCCCACAATGAGCAGTTCTTC. As protein: CASSPPGVARPHNEQFF. The V call is TRBV28, the J call TRBJ2-1; D perhaps matches TRBD2 (6 bases). The V end was cut by 5 bases, the J end by 5 bases, with 22 bases between. Germline CDR1 reads MDHEN; CDR2 reads SYDVKM. CDR3 length equals 17 residues.

This CDR3 reads CAWSVRASGGNTQYF. As DNA, the CDR3 is TGTGCCTGGAGTGTACGGGCTAGCGGGGGAAATACGCAGTATTTT. The chain is built from TRBV30 and TRBJ2-3; TRBD2 matches 10 bases. CDR1 is GTSNPN and CDR2 is SVGIG in the germline V gene (reference sequence). J gave up 7 bases and V 0 bases, and 7 bases lay outside the gene matches. The length of the CDR3 is 15 residues.

The genes are TRBV5-1 and TRBJ2-2; D not certain. With 5 bases removed from V and 2 bases from J, the gap between germline ends came to 10 bases. Looked up from germline, CDR1 is SGHRS and CDR2 is YFSETQ. This CDR3 spans 14 amino acids. Here the CDR3 reads CASSLTDNTGELFF. The CDR3 DNA reads TGCGCCAGCAGTTTAACAGATAACACCGGGGAGCTGTTTTTT.

The rearrangement links TRBV6-5 to TRBJ1-5, with a possible D match to TRBD1 (6 bases). Germline V gene lookup returns CDR1 MNHEY and CDR2 SVGAGI. Trimming removed 7 bases from V and 4 bases from J, with 14 bases in between. The CDR3 extends over 14 amino acids. In nucleotides, the CDR3 is TGTGCCAGCATGGGTCCAGGGGTAAATCAGCCCCAGCATTTT. Its protein is CASMGPGVNQPQHF.

The chain uses TRBV9 and TRBJ2-3; D might be TRBD1 (6 bases). V lost 4 bases, J lost 4 bases, and 16 bases lay in between. This CDR3 spans 15 amino acids. From germline, CDR1 is SGDLS and CDR2 YYNGEE. The CDR3: CASSFRQERADTQYF. The CDR3 DNA follows: TGTGCCAGCAGCTTCCGACAGGAGAGAGCAGATACGCAGTATTTT. The full variable domain, its missing parts supplied by reference TRBV9 and TRBJ2-3, is DSGVTQTPKHLITATGQRVTLRCSPRSGDLSVYWYQQSLDQGLQFLIQYYNGEERAKGNILERFSAQQFPDLHSELNLSSLELGDSALYFCASSFRQERADTQYFGPGTRLTVL.

The rearrangement uses TRBV19 and TRBJ2-2; D might be TRBD2 (5 bases). V lost 1 base and J 0 bases, leaving 12 bases between the germline ends. CDR3 length: 17 residues. The germline V gene has CDR1 LNHDA and CDR2 SQIVND (reference sequence). The chain's CDR3 is CASSIGGGRTNTGELFF. CDR3 in DNA: TGTGCCAGTAGTATAGGAGGAGGCAGAACGAACACCGGGGAGCTGTTTTTT.

The gene calls are TRBV5-5 and TRBJ2-5; D is ambiguous. The germline V gene encodes CDR1 SGHKS and CDR2 YYEKEE (reference sequence). Between the trimmed V and J ends, which lost 0 bases and 4 bases, there was a span of 10 bases. The CDR3 runs to 14 residues. The CDR3 reads CASSLGHLRETQYF. The CDR3, as DNA: TGTGCCAGCAGCTTGGGACACCTACGAGAGACCCAGTACTTC.

The chain employs TRBV6-5 and TRBJ1-3; no reliable D call. Germline CDR1 is MNHEY and CDR2 is SVGAGI. The ends were cut back, 7 bases at V and 3 bases at J, with 16 bases in the middle. The CDR3 extends over 15 amino acids. The CDR3 spells CASTLTAGSGNTIYF. In DNA form, the CDR3 reads TGTGCCAGCACCCTAACCGCGGGGAGTGGAAACACCATATATTTT.

This sequence joins TRBV27 and TRBJ2-1; 12 bases are a match to TRBD2. Per germline, CDR1 MNHEY and CDR2 SMNVEV (reference sequence). V lost 0 bases, J lost 5 bases, and 5 bases stayed unmatched. The CDR3 is 17 residues long. The CDR3 sequence is CASSLSGTSGPHNEQFF. The CDR3 DNA reads TGTGCCAGCAGTTTATCGGGGACTAGCGGGCCCCACAATGAGCAGTTCTTC.

The chain has TRBV29-1 and TRBJ1-1; 8 nucleotides line up with TRBD1. In germline, CDR1 is SQVTM, CDR2 ANQGSEA. This CDR3 has 14 amino acids. J lost 4 bases, V lost 6 bases, and 10 bases had no gene match. The CDR3 region is CSVDKDRAGTEAFF. The CDR3 coding sequence is TGCAGCGTGGATAAGGACAGGGCCGGCACTGAAGCTTTCTTT. The entire variable domain, with the rest obtained from reference TRBV29-1 and TRBJ1-1, is as follows: SAVISQKPSRDICQRGTSLTIQCQVDSQVTMMFWYRQQPGQSLTLIATANQGSEATYESGFVIDKFPISRPNLTFSTLTVSNMSPEDSSIYLCSVDKDRAGTEAFFGQGTRLTVV.

As to this clone: One end of the junction does not line up with germline, which may come from a read error. CDR3 sequence (DNA): TGTGCTAGCAGCTTGGGGCAGGGTTCTGCCGGGGAGCTGTTTTTT. This sequence encodes CASSLGQGSAGELFF. J is TRBJ2-2 and V is TRBV7-7; D may be TRBD1 (5 bases). The CDR3 has 15 residues. The germline V gene encodes CDR1 SSHAT and CDR2 FNYEAQ (reference sequence).

The chain joins TRBV13 to TRBJ1-4; 7 positions match TRBD1. With 4 bases clipped from V and 8 bases from J, the junction kept 10 bases outside the gene matches. Germline V gene data show CDR1 as PRHDT and CDR2 as FYEKMQ (reference sequence). The CDR3 is 15 residues long. The CDR3 is CASSSRTGGVEKLFF. The CDR3 region has the DNA TGTGCCAGCAGCTCAAGGACAGGAGGAGTGGAAAAACTGTTTTTT.

The V call is TRBV9, the J call TRBJ2-2, with D uncertain. The CDR3 covers 15 residues. V was pared by 4 bases and J by 7 bases, with 17 bases between. CDR1 is SGDLS and CDR2 is YYNGEE in the germline V gene. For the CDR3, the DNA is TGTGCCAGCAGCCCAACCGCCGCTAGATACGGGGAGCTGTTTTTT. This translates into CASSPTAARYGELFF. Using reference TRBV9 and TRBJ2-2 for the parts outside the CDR3, the full variable domain is DSGVTQTPKHLITATGQRVTLRCSPRSGDLSVYWYQQSLDQGLQFLIQYYNGEERAKGNILERFSAQQFPDLHSELNLSSLELGDSALYFCASSPTAARYGELFFGEGSRLTVL.

This chain uses TRBV11-2 with TRBJ2-5; TRBD2 aligns across 9 bases. The germline gives CDR1 SGHAT, CDR2 FQNNGV. The junction had 6 bases not matched to a gene; V was cut back by 5 bases and J by 5 bases. This CDR3 has 14 amino acids. This CDR3 reads CASSVSGRLETQYF. CDR3 DNA: TGTGCCAGCAGCGTTAGCGGGAGATTGGAGACCCAGTACTTC. The whole variable domain, filled in from reference TRBV11-2 and TRBJ2-5, reads EAGVAQSPRYKIIEKRQSVAFWCNPISGHATLYWYQQILGQGPKLLIQFQNNGVVDDSQLPKDRFSAERLKGVDSTLKIQPAKLEDSAVYLCASSVSGRLETQYFGPGTRLLVL.

The gene calls are TRBV6-5 and TRBJ2-3, with D tentatively TRBD2 (6 bases). The CDR3 sequence is 11 residues long. V gave up 11 bases and J gave up 2 bases, with 8 bases separating them. Germline CDR1 reads MNHEY; CDR2 reads SVGAGI. This chain's CDR3 is CASGLTDTQYF. The CDR3 DNA follows: TGTGCCTCGGGACTCACAGATACGCAGTATTTT.

The chain carries TRBV18 and TRBJ1-5; 10 bases are a match to TRBD1. The CDR3 covers 18 residues. The junction had 10 bases not matched to a gene; V was cut back by 3 bases and J by 2 bases. The germline CDR1 and CDR2 sequences are KGHSH and LQKENI. As DNA, the CDR3 is TGTGCCAGCTCACCCGGGACAGGGGACCAGGGTCGCAATCAGCCCCAGCATTTT. This codes for CASSPGTGDQGRNQPQHF.

The V gene is TRBV7-9, the J gene TRBJ2-4; D is possibly TRBD2 (6 bases). Per germline, CDR1 SEHNR and CDR2 FQNEAQ (reference sequence). The length of the CDR3 is 18 residues. V gave up 4 bases and J gave up 3 bases, with 22 bases separating them. CDR3 DNA sequence: TGTGCCAGCAGCTCGCCCAAACGGGAGCTGGGGGTCAAAAACATTCAGTACTTC. Protein: CASSSPKRELGVKNIQYF.

The chain combines TRBV29-1 with TRBJ2-7, with 7 bases lining up with TRBD2. Unmatched junction bases numbered 10, after V lost 3 bases and J lost 5 bases. The CDR3 has 14 amino acids. The germline gives CDR1 SQVTM, CDR2 ANQGSEA. The CDR3 DNA reads as TGCAGCGTTGAGCTGCTCGGGGGGACGGACGAGCAGTACTTC. Its translation is CSVELLGGTDEQYF.

The chain recombines TRBV3-1 (or the pseudogene TRBV3-2) with TRBJ1-2, with D unresolved. Trimming pared 2 bases from V and 4 bases from J, leaving 11 bases between. CDR3 length: 14 amino acids. Germline loops: CDR1 LGHDT, CDR2 YNNKEL (reference sequence). CDR3 protein: CASSQLRAGYGYTF. DNA for the CDR3: TGTGCCAGCAGCCAACTGAGGGCCGGCTATGGCTACACCTTC.

The chain has TRBV7-9 and TRBJ2-2, with TRBD2 as a possible D gene (5 bases). This CDR3 contains 15 residues. V lost 0 bases to trimming and J lost 5 bases, with 10 bases between them. CDR1 and CDR2 (germline): SEHNR, FQNEAQ (reference sequence). CDR3 nucleotides: TGTGCCAGCAGCTTAGCGGGAGAGTTAACCGGGGAGCTGTTTTTT. Residues: CASSLAGELTGELFF.

This clone was counted a few times. The chain links TRBV11-1 to TRBJ2-1, with a tentative D call TRBD1 (6 bases). This CDR3 spans 16 amino acids. From germline, CDR1 is SGHAT and CDR2 FQDESV (reference sequence). Trimming stripped 5 bases from V and 0 bases from J, with 14 bases between. CDR3: CASSPQGTSSYNEQFF. The CDR3 DNA follows: TGTGCCAGCAGCCCCCAGGGGACGAGCTCCTACAATGAGCAGTTCTTC. Full variable domain (remainder filled in from reference TRBV11-1 and TRBJ2-1): EAEVAQSPRYKITEKSQAVAFWCDPISGHATLYWYRQILGQGPELLVQFQDESVVDDSQLPKDRFSAERLKGVDSTLKIQPAELGDSAMYLCASSPQGTSSYNEQFFGPGTRLTVL.

The chain recombines TRBV3-1 (or the pseudogene TRBV3-2) with TRBJ2-7; D unresolved. The length of the CDR3 is 14 residues. The germline CDR1 and CDR2 sequences are LGHDT and YNNKEL (reference sequence). Trimming left V 1 base short and J 2 bases short, with 9 bases between. The CDR3, as DNA: TGTGCCAGCAGCCAAGGTCCGGAGACCTACGAGCAGTACTTC. Residues: CASSQGPETYEQYF.

The chain uses TRBV5-1 and TRBJ2-7, with 7 bases identical to TRBD1. The CDR3 loop spans 13 amino acids. The junction had 5 bases not matched to a gene; V was cut back by 4 bases and J by 4 bases. From germline, CDR1 is SGHRS and CDR2 YFSETQ. The CDR3 coding sequence is TGCGCCAGCAGCACCGGGACAGCATACGAGCAGTACTTC. This encodes CASSTGTAYEQYF.

V is TRBV7-9 and J is TRBJ2-3; tentative D call: TRBD2 (6 bases). Trimming left V 5 bases short and J 0 bases short, with 18 bases between. This CDR3 has 17 residues. Germline CDR1 and CDR2: SEHNR and FQNEAQ (reference sequence). DNA for the CDR3: TGTGCCAGCAGCCTAAGAGTCCTTAGCGGTAGCACAGATACGCAGTATTTT. Translation gives CASSLRVLSGSTDTQYF.

This clone was picked up a small number of times. The rearrangement joins TRBV6-5 to TRBJ1-1, with 9 bases identical to TRBD1. Germline V gene data show CDR1 as MNHEY and CDR2 as SVGAGI. The junction had 9 bases not matched to a gene; V was cut back by 4 bases and J by 6 bases. This CDR3 has 15 residues. The CDR3 DNA follows: TGTGCCAGCAGTTCCCCGGGACAGGGAATTGCTGAAGCTTTCTTT. Amino acid sequence: CASSSPGQGIAEAFF.

The gene calls are TRBV4-1 and TRBJ2-7; TRBD1 matches at 10 bases. The CDR3 contains 16 residues. CDR1 and CDR2 from the germline V gene are MGHRA and YSYEKL. J was trimmed by 3 bases and V by 0 bases; bases with no gene match: 5. CDR3 loop: CASSQEATGGVYEQYF. The CDR3 DNA reads as TGCGCCAGCAGCCAAGAGGCGACAGGGGGCGTCTACGAGCAGTACTTC.

The V call is TRBV19, the J call TRBJ1-1; D is uncertain. Trimming stripped 7 bases from V and 4 bases from J, with 13 bases between. Germline CDR1 and CDR2: LNHDA and SQIVND (reference sequence). The CDR3 loop spans 13 amino acids. The CDR3 DNA reads TGTGCCAGTAAAATGGGGAGTGGCACTGAAGCTTTCTTT. Its protein is CASKMGSGTEAFF.